A single sample is the source of the 2 T cell receptor beta chains below, sequenced in a study of naive and memory T cell subsets. An equimolar mix of two oligonucleotides served as the beta constant-region primer for TRBC1 and TRBC2. TCRdb itself ran the UMI-ligation and nested PCR reads through MiXCR, one entry per CDR3 protein. The data contain tens of thousands of distinct CDR3 sequences, roughly 7% of them singletons. The sequencing input was central memory CD4+ T cells from blood. These receptors were obtained from a human donor in good health.

In this sample, this clonotype turned up many times. The chain uses TRBV29-1 and TRBJ1-1; 11 bases fit TRBD1. V was pared by 6 bases and J by 0 bases, with 9 bases of the junction left unmatched. The germline V gene encodes CDR1 SQVTM and CDR2 ANQGSEA. This CDR3 region has 16 residues. The CDR3 DNA follows: TGCAGCGTGCCCGGGACAGGGGGAGGCATGAACACTGAAGCTTTCTTT. This gives the protein CSVPGTGGGMNTEAFF.

In this sample, this clonotype turned up a few times. The chain uses TRBV19 and TRBJ2-7, with 7 bases fitting TRBD1. V lost 3 bases and J lost 5; bases outside the gene matches: 7. The V gene's germline CDR1 is LNHDA and CDR2 SQIVND (reference sequence). This CDR3 has 14 residues. The CDR3 bases are TGTGCCAGTAGTATCTTTGAGGGGGCTGACGAGCAGTACTTC. Translation: CASSIFEGADEQYF.